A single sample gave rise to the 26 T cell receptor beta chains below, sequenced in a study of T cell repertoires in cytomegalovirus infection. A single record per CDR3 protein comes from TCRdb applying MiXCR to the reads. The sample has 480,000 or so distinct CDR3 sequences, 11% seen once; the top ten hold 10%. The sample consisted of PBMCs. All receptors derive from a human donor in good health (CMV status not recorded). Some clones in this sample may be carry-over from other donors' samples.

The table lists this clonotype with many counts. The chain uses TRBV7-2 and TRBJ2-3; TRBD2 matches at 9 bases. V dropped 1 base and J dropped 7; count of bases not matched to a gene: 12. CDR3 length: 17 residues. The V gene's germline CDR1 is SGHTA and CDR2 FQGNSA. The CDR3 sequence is CASSLEVWRGGPYTQYF. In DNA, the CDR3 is TGTGCCAGCAGCTTAGAGGTCTGGCGGGGGGGCCCATATACGCAGTATTTT.

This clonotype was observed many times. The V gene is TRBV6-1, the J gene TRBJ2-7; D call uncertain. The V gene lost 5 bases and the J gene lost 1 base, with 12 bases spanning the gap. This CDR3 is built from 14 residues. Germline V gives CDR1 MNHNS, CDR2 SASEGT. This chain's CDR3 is CASSPPPTSYEQYF. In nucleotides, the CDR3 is TGTGCCAGCAGTCCCCCGCCGACTTCCTACGAGCAGTACTTC.

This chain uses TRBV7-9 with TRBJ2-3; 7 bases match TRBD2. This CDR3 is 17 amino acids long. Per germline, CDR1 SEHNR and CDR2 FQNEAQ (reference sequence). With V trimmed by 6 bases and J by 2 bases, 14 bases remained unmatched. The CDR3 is CASRPPRNSGLTDTQYF. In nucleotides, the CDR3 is TGTGCCAGCAGGCCTCCTCGCAATAGCGGGCTCACAGATACGCAGTATTTT.

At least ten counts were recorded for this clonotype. CDR3 sequence: CASSVADRITEAFF. DNA for the CDR3: TGTGCCAGCAGCGTCGCGGACAGGATCACTGAAGCTTTCTTT. This chain uses TRBV7-9 with TRBJ1-1, with 7 nucleotides matching TRBD1. This CDR3 region has 14 residues. The germline CDR1 and CDR2 sequences are SEHNR and FQNEAQ (reference sequence). V trimming: 5 bases; J trimming: 4 bases; junction bases outside the gene matches: 7.

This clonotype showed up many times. CDR3 loop: CASSSPPLKGAYGYTF. The CDR3 DNA reads as TGTGCCAGCAGCTCCCCCCCACTCAAAGGGGCCTATGGCTACACCTTC. The gene calls are TRBV9 and TRBJ1-2, with D possibly TRBD1 on 5 matching bases. V gave up 4 bases and J gave up 4 bases, with 20 bases separating them. The CDR3 has 16 amino acids. Germline V gene data show CDR1 as SGDLS and CDR2 as YYNGEE.

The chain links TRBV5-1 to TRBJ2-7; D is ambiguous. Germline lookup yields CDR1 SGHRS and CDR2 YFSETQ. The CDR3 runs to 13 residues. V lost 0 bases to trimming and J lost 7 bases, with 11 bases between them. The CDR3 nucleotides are TGCGCCAGCAGCTTGGAGGCGGTAGGAGAGCAGTACTTC. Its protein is CASSLEAVGEQYF.

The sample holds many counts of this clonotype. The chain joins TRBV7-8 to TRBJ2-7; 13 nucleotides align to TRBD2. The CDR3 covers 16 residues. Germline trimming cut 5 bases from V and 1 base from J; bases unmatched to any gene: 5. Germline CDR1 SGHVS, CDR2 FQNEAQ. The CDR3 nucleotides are TGTGCCAGCAGCACAGGACTAGCGGGAGTTTCCTACGAGCAGTACTTC. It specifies CASSTGLAGVSYEQYF. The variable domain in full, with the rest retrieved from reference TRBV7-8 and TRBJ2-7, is GAGVSQSPRYKVAKRGQDVALRCDPISGHVSLFWYQQALGQGPEFLTYFQNEAQLDKSGLPSDRFFAERPEGSVSTLKIQRTQQEDSAVYLCASSTGLAGVSYEQYFGPGTRLTVT.

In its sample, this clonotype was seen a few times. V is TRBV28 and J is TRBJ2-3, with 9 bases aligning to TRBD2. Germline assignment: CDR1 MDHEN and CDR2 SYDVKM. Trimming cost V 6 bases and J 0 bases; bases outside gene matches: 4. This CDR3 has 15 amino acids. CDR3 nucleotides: TGTGCCAGCAGATCTAGCGGGGTTAGCACAGATACGCAGTATTTT. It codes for CASRSSGVSTDTQYF.

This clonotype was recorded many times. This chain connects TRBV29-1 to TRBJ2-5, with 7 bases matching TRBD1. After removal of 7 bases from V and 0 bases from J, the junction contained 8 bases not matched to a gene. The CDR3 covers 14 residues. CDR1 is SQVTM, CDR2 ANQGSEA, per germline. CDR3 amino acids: CSALGQLYQETQYF. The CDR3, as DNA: TGCAGCGCCTTGGGACAGCTGTACCAAGAGACCCAGTACTTC.

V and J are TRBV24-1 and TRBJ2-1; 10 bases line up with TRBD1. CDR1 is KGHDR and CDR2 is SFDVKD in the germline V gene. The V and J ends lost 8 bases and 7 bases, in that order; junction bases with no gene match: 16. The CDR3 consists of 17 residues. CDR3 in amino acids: CATNSAGGTGDGNEQFF. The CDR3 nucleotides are TGTGCCACCAATTCCGCCGGTGGGACAGGGGATGGGAATGAGCAGTTCTTC.

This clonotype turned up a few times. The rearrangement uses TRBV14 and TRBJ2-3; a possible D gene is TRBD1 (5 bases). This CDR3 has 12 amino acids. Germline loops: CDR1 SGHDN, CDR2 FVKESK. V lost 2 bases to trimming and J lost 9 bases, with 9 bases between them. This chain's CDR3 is CASSQNYRTQYF. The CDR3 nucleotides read TGTGCCAGCAGCCAAAACTACAGGACGCAGTATTTT.

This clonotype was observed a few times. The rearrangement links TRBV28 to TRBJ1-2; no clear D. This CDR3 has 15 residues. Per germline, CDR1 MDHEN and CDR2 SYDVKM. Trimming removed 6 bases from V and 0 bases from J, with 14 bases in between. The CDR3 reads CASSPASFSNYGYTF. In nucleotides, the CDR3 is TGTGCCAGCAGCCCCGCCTCATTCTCTAACTATGGCTACACCTTC.

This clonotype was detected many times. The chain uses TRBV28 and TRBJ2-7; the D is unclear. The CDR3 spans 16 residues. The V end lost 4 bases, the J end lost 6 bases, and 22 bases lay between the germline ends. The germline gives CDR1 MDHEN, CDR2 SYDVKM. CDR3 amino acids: CASSSPPVPLKGEQYF. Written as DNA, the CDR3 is TGTGCCAGCAGTTCACCCCCGGTCCCCCTAAAGGGCGAGCAGTACTTC.

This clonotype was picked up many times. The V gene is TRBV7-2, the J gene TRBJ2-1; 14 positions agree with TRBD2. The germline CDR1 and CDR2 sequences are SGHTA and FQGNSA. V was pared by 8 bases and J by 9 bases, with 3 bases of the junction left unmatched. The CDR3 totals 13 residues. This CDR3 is CASGLAGGGEQFF. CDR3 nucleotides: TGTGCCAGCGGACTAGCGGGAGGAGGTGAGCAGTTCTTC.

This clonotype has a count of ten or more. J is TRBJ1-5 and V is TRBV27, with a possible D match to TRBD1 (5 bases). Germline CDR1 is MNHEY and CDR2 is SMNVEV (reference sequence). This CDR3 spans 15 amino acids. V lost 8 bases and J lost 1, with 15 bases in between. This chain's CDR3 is CASQKNRLSNQPQHF. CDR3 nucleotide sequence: TGTGCCAGCCAGAAGAACAGGCTCAGCAATCAGCCCCAGCATTTT.

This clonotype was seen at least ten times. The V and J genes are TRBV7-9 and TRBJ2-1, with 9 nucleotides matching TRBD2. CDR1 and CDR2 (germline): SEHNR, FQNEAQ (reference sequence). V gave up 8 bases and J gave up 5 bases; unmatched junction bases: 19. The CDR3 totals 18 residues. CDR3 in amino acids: CASHPGGSSGVMHNEQFF. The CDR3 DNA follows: TGTGCCAGCCACCCCGGAGGGTCTAGCGGGGTAATGCACAATGAGCAGTTCTTC.

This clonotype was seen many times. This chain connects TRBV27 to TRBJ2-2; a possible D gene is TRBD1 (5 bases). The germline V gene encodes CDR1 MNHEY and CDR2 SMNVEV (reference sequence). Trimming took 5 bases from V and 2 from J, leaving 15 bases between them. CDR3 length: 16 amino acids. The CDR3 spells CASSPRTSTNTGELFF. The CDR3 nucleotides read TGTGCCAGCAGTCCTCGGACATCAACAAACACCGGGGAGCTGTTTTTT.

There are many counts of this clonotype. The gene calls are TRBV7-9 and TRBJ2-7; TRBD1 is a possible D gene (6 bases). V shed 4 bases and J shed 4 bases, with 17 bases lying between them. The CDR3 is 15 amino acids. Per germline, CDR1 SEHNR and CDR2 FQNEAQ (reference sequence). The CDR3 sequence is CASSSDRDKPYEQYF. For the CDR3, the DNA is TGTGCCAGCAGCTCCGATCGGGACAAGCCTTACGAGCAGTACTTC.

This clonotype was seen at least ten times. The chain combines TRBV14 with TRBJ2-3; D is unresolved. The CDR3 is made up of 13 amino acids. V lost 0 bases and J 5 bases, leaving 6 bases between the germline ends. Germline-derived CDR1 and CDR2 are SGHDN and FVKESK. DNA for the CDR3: TGTGCCAGCAGCCAAGAAATTCGAGATACGCAGTATTTT. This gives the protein CASSQEIRDTQYF.

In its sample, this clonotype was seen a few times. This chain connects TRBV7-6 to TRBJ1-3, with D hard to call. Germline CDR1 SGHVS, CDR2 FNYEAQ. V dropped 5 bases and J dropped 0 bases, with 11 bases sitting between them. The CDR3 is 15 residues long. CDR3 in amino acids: CASSRAGHSGNTIYF. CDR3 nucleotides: TGTGCCAGCAGCCGTGCTGGGCACTCTGGAAACACCATATATTTT.

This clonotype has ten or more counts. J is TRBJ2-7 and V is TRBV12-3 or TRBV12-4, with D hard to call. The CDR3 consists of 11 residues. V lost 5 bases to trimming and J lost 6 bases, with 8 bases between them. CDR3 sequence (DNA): TGTGCCAGCAGTAATGTTGGCGAGCAGTACTTC. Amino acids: CASSNVGEQYF.

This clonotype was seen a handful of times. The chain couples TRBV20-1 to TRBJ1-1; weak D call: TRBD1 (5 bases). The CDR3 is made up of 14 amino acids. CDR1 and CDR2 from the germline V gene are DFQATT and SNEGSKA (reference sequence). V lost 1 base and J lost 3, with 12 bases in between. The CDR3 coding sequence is TGCAGTGCTAGAGGGGGGAGCAGGGACACTGAAGCTTTCTTT. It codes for CSARGGSRDTEAFF.

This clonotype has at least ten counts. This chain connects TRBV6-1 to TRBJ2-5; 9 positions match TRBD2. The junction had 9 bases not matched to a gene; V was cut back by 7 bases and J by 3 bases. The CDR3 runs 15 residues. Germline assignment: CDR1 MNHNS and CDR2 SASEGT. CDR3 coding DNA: TGTGCCAGCACTCAAGCCGCGGGGGGGGAAGAGACCCAGTACTTC. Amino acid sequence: CASTQAAGGEETQYF.

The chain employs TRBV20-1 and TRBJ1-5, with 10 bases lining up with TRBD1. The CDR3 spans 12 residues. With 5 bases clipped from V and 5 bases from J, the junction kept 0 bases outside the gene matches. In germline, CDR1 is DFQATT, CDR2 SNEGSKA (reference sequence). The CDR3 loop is CSAGQGDQPQHF. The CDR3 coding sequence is TGCAGTGCTGGACAGGGGGATCAGCCCCAGCATTTT.

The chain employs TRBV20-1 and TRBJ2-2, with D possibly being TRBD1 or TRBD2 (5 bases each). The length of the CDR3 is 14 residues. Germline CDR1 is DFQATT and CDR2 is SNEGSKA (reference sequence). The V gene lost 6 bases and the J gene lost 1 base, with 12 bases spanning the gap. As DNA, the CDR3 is TGCAGTGCCCCGCTTGGGGGGAACACCGGGGAGCTGTTTTTT. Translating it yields CSAPLGGNTGELFF.

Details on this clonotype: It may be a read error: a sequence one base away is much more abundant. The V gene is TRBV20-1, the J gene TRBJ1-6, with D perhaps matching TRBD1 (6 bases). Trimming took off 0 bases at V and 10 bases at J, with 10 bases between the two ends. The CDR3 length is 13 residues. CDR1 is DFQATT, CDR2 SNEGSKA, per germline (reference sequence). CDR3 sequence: CSARDTGFSPLHF. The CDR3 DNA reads TGCAGTGCTAGAGATACAGGGTTCTCACCCCTCCACTTT.